This TCR beta chain emerged from a study of T cell changes during pregnancy in multiple sclerosis (dated by TCRdb to the late 2010s). With regard to the full study: Changes in the T cell repertoire over the course of pregnancy were examined in this study in women with multiple sclerosis.

Comments on this clone: Its antigen is not yet known. No base quality values were provided; no much bigger clone lies one nucleotide off.

The CDR3 runs 14 residues from the cysteine to the phenylalanine. The entry retains the CDR3 DNA only, 42 bases that are in frame from base 1. Trimmed from V: 4 bases; trimmed from J: 4 bases; junction bases lacking a gene match: 4. According to the germline V gene (reference sequence), CDR1 reads PRHDT and CDR2 reads FYEKMQ. Receptors were amplified or captured by the immunoSEQ multiplex PCR assay. Imported from immuneACCESS, the table was reduced by TCRdb to in-frame sequences with V and J called. These copies leave out some clones; in studies compared against another copy, an unresolved V gene accounts for under half, and the cause of the remainder is not known. Here the sample has roughly 100,000 clones; roughly 92% occur a single time. The top ten hold around 1.5% of the sample.

This material consisted of peripheral blood, taken after pregnancy. Recombination connected TRBV13 to TRBJ1-5, with 7 central nucleotides matching TRBD1. The TCR originated in a female donor with multiple sclerosis, enrolled in a pregnancy study. This receptor has the CDR3 CASSSGGLNQPQHF. The sequence in DNA is TGTGCCAGCAGCTCAGGGGGGCTGAATCAGCCCCAGCATTTT.